The present T cell receptor beta chain was sequenced within a study of cytomegalovirus exposure and HLA in healthy donors. General study points: It was about 150 TCR beta chains that were listed as cytomegalovirus-associated.

About this clone: The antigen is unknown.

The repertoire was sequenced with immunoSEQ multiplex PCR; TCRdb's copy has only in-frame clones and lacks some. The sample records about 65,000 clones, 92% being singletons. CDR1 is LNHDA, CDR2 SQIVND, per germline (reference sequence). Trimming took 8 bases from V and 0 from J; bases not matched to a gene: 5. The CDR3 totals 15 residues. V gene TRBV19 combines with J gene TRBJ2-3, with 10 bases that match TRBD1. The clonotype originates from a woman younger than 30 in good health and CMV-seronegative. The sample consisted of PBMCs. The CDR3 protein is CASGDRGRSTDTQYF. The CDR3, as DNA: TGTGCCAGTGGGGACAGGGGCCGTAGCACAGATACGCAGTATTTT.